This T cell receptor (beta chain) was sequenced in a study of blood T cell repertoires in COVID-19. Looking at the study overall: Sites across the United States, Italy and Spain contributed samples from acute and convalescent COVID-19. From T cells, B-cell-depleted T cells, or PBMCs came the material, which was cDNA or gDNA.

Seattle cases were enrolled at active infection and followed longitudinally. In the authors' workflow: By means of reference gene primer amplification, nucleated cell counts were estimated. The method was immunoSEQ multiplex PCR; TCRdb's version includes in-frame clones alone and lacks a portion of them. Clone size and the V and J calls come from that table; the DNA yielded D and trimming. The profile covers 25,000 to 30,000 clones, with approximately 93% appearing a single time and roughly 0.83% taken by the ten largest. The TCR originated in a woman in her 70s with COVID-19, enrolled during active disease. The specimen sequenced was peripheral blood.

The CDR3 bases are TGCGCCAGCAGTCAGGGGTGGCAGGTTGTGAACACTGAAGCTTTCTTT. Translating it yields CASSQGWQVVNTEAFF. The chain carries TRBV5-1 and TRBJ1-1, with D perhaps matching TRBD1 (6 bases). The CDR3 sequence is 16 residues long. V shed 5 bases and J shed 0 bases, with 17 bases lying between them. The germline V gene encodes CDR1 SGHRS and CDR2 YFSETQ.